A selection of T cell receptor beta chains follows, all from one sample in a study of T cell changes during pregnancy in multiple sclerosis. The data were produced by immunoSEQ multiplex PCR, yet TCRdb's version contains in-frame clones alone and is incomplete. The data show about 69,000 clones, about nine tenths seen once. Sequencing used peripheral blood, obtained in the third trimester of pregnancy. The receptors shown here come from a female donor with multiple sclerosis, enrolled in a pregnancy study. CDR3s include the opening cysteine and the closing phenylalanine or tryptophan. D genes are given only for firm matches. Rows give clone size only sometimes, using once, few, many, or a class for an expanded clone.

TRBV9	.	TRBJ2-7	.	TGTGCCAGCAGCGTAGTACCCCTACTGGCGGCGGAGCAGTACTTC	CASSVVPLLAAEQYF
TRBV30	.	TRBJ1-4	.	TGTGCCTGGAGTGACCAACAGGGTTGGTGGGGCAAGGAAAAACTGTTTTTT	CAWSDQQGWWGKEKLFF
TRBV6-4	TRBD2	TRBJ2-3	.	TGTGCCAGCAGTGAGGGGACTAGCGCGGCAGATACGCAGTATTTT	CASSEGTSAADTQYF
TRBV14	.	TRBJ1-6	.	TGTGCCAGCAGCCAATTTGGCAGCAGGGCGCGTTCACCCCTCCACTTT	CASSQFGSRARSPLHF
TRBV7-2	.	TRBJ2-3	.	TGTGCCAGCAGCTTGGCGGTGATCACAGATACGCAGTATTTT	CASSLAVITDTQYF
TRBV6-1	TRBD1	TRBJ1-3	few	TGTGCCAGCAGTGAATGGCGGGACAGCGCTGGAAACACCATATATTTT	CASSEWRDSAGNTIYF
TRBV19	.	TRBJ2-3	.	TGTGCCAGTAGTAACGGAAGACAGTCTAGCACAGATACGCAGTATTTT	CASSNGRQSSTDTQYF
TRBV27	.	TRBJ2-7	.	TGTGCCAGCAGTCCGGGATCCTACGAGCAGTACTTC	CASSPGSYEQYF
TRBV29-1	.	TRBJ2-3	.	TGCAGCGTTGCGAAGGGATGGGACACTGATACGCAGTATTTT	CSVAKGWDTDTQYF
TRBV5-4	.	TRBJ1-1	.	TGTGCCAGCAGCCGACTGACGAAAGAAGCTTTCTTT	CASSRLTKEAFF
TRBV9	.	TRBJ1-1	.	TGTGCCAGCAGCGGGACAGCCAGCGAAGCTTTCTTT	CASSGTASEAFF
TRBV11-2	TRBD1	TRBJ1-6	.	TGTGCCAGCAGCCGACAGGGGGCGCGAAGATCACCCCTCCACTTT	CASSRQGARRSPLHF
TRBV18	TRBD1	TRBJ2-5	.	TGTGCCAGCTCACCTCCAGGACAGGGGCAGGAAGAGACCCAGTACTTC	CASSPPGQGQEETQYF
TRBV27	TRBD1	TRBJ1-2	.	TGTGCCAGCAGTTTTACAGGGGGCGGCGGCTACACCTTC	CASSFTGGGGYTF
TRBV7-8	TRBD2	TRBJ2-2	.	TGTGCCAGCAGCGGTAGGCTAGCGGGGGTTTTCACCGGGGAGCTGTTTTTT	CASSGRLAGVFTGELFF
TRBV5-4	TRBD1	TRBJ2-7	.	TGTGCCAGCAGCTTGGAGCAGGGGGCCTCCTACGAGCAGTACTTC	CASSLEQGASYEQYF
TRBV5-1	.	TRBJ1-5	.	TGCGCCAGCAGCTTGGCAGGCAGTGATCAGCCCCAGCATTTT	CASSLAGSDQPQHF
TRBV5-6	.	TRBJ2-1	.	TGTGCCAGCAGCGGCTTCACCTACAATGAGCAGTTCTTC	CASSGFTYNEQFF
TRBV6-5	TRBD1	TRBJ2-7	.	TGTGCCAGCATCCCTAAGACAGGGGTAGGCGAGCAGTACTTC	CASIPKTGVGEQYF
TRBV28	TRBD1	TRBJ2-7	.	TGTGCCAGCAGTTTAGCGGGACAGGGATACGAGCAGTACTTC	CASSLAGQGYEQYF
TRBV10-3	.	TRBJ2-3	.	TGTGCCATCAGTGGACTATACTCTAGCACAGATACGCAGTATTTT	CAISGLYSSTDTQYF
TRBV5-1	.	TRBJ2-5	.	TGCGCCAGCAGCTTATTACAGGGACCACAGACCCAGTACTTC	CASSLLQGPQTQYF
TRBV9	.	TRBJ1-3	.	TGTGCCAGCAGCGTTGATGCCACGCTCAGGAGAAACACCATATATTTT	CASSVDATLRRNTIYF